This entry lists 13 T cell receptor beta chains sequenced from one sample in a study of blood T cell repertoires in COVID-19. Profiling relied on immunoSEQ multiplex PCR, and the TCRdb table lists in-frame clones only, not all of them. The sample has 200,000 to 300,000 clones, under 85% seen once. Sequenced: peripheral blood. The receptors stem from a human donor in a cohort sampled during active COVID-19.

V usage is TRBV28 and J usage is TRBJ2-7; D unresolved. V lost 2 bases and J lost 5, with 7 bases in between. CDR3 length equals 12 residues. Germline CDR1 reads MDHEN; CDR2 reads SYDVKM. CDR3 DNA sequence: TGTGCCAGCAGTTTAGCGAGGAACGAGCAGTACTTC. It translates to CASSLARNEQYF.

The gene calls are TRBV11-2 and TRBJ1-3; D not resolved. Trimming removed 1 base at V and 4 bases at J, with 8 bases between. Germline CDR1 and CDR2: SGHAT and FQNNGV. This CDR3 contains 14 residues. The CDR3 loop reads CASSLAGSGNTIYF. The CDR3 region has the DNA TGTGCCAGCAGCTTAGCCGGGAGCGGAAACACCATATATTTT.

The CDR3 protein is CASSQGGILGTEAFF. In nucleotides, the CDR3 is TGTGCCAGCAGCCAAGGAGGCATTTTGGGCACTGAAGCTTTCTTT. The rearrangement links TRBV3-1 (or the pseudogene TRBV3-2) to TRBJ1-1, with D uncertain. Germline V gene lookup returns CDR1 LGHDT and CDR2 YNNKEL (reference sequence). V was pared by 1 base and J by 4 bases, with 13 bases between. The CDR3 length is 15 residues.

This clone was observed a single time. The chain has TRBV7-9 and TRBJ2-7, with 13 positions matching TRBD2. The germline gives CDR1 SEHNR, CDR2 FQNEAQ (reference sequence). The CDR3 contains 17 residues. V was pared by 6 bases and J by 5 bases, with 13 bases of the junction left unmatched. The CDR3 loop reads CASRRPGLAGADHEQYF. As DNA, the CDR3 is TGTGCCAGCAGGCGCCCCGGACTAGCGGGAGCTGACCACGAGCAGTACTTC.

The chain is built from TRBV4-2 and TRBJ2-7; D is unresolved. In germline, CDR1 is LGHNA, CDR2 YNFKEQ. The CDR3 spans 15 residues. V gave up 5 bases and J gave up 3 bases, with 17 bases separating them. The DNA of the CDR3 is TGTGCCAGCAGCTTCGCGAATAGCCGATACTACGAGCAGTACTTC. It specifies CASSFANSRYYEQYF.

The rearrangement uses TRBV5-4 and TRBJ1-1, with D tentatively TRBD1 (6 bases). CDR1 is SGHNT and CDR2 is YYREEE in the germline V gene (reference sequence). The CDR3 has 12 residues. V lost 3 bases and J 6 bases, leaving 9 bases between the germline ends. CDR3 DNA sequence: TGTGCCAGCAGCTCCAGACAGGCTGAAGCTTTCTTT. This encodes CASSSRQAEAFF.

The CDR3 spells CASSQDRAGNTIYF. CDR3 DNA sequence: TGTGCCAGCAGCCAGGACAGGGCCGGAAACACCATATATTTT. The rearrangement uses TRBV3-1 (or the pseudogene TRBV3-2) and TRBJ1-3, with 8 nucleotides matching TRBD1. J gave up 4 bases and V 3 bases, and 2 bases lay outside the gene matches. Germline CDR1 is LGHDT and CDR2 is YNNKEL (reference sequence). The CDR3 has 14 amino acids.

This clone has just a few counts. The rearrangement uses TRBV6-5 and TRBJ1-1; 8 bases fit TRBD1. Germline-derived CDR1 and CDR2 are MNHEY and SVGAGI. After removal of 4 bases from V and 7 bases from J, the junction contained 2 bases not matched to a gene. The CDR3 runs to 12 residues. The CDR3 nucleotides are TGTGCCAGCAGTTTAGGACAGGGTGAAGCTTTCTTT. This encodes CASSLGQGEAFF.

This clone showed up just once. The rearrangement links TRBV4-1 to TRBJ2-1; TRBD2 aligns across 12 bases. The CDR3 runs 16 residues. The V gene's germline CDR1 is MGHRA and CDR2 YSYEKL. Trimming at V came to 1 base and at J to 6 bases, leaving 4 bases not matched to a gene. The CDR3, as DNA: TGCGCCAGCAGCCAAGTCGGACTAGCGGGAAGCAATGAGCAGTTCTTC. Its translation is CASSQVGLAGSNEQFF.

The chain joins TRBV30 to TRBJ1-3, with D unclear. The CDR3 contains 13 residues. The V and J ends lost 8 bases and 3 bases respectively, with 14 bases between them. CDR1 GTSNPN and CDR2 SVGIG come from the germline V gene (reference sequence). CDR3 DNA: TGTGCCGGAATCCGGGAATATGGAAACACCATATATTTT. It codes for CAGIREYGNTIYF.

The chain has TRBV24-1 and TRBJ2-5; D may be TRBD2 (7 bases). V lost 4 bases and J lost 5, with 16 bases in between. The CDR3 loop spans 15 amino acids. Germline values: CDR1 KGHDR, CDR2 SFDVKD. Written as DNA, the CDR3 is TGTGCCACCAGTGACCGTGGGGGGGCGTCGGAGACCCAGTACTTC. This translates into CATSDRGGASETQYF.

This clone appeared once. This chain joins TRBV11-2 and TRBJ1-2; the match to TRBD1 covers 9 bases. V was pared by 0 bases and J by 2 bases, with 7 bases of the junction left unmatched. CDR3 size: 17 residues. Germline lookup yields CDR1 SGHAT and CDR2 FQNNGV. The CDR3 spells CASSLDLYGTGNYGYTF. CDR3 DNA: TGTGCCAGCAGCTTAGATCTATATGGGACAGGGAACTATGGCTACACCTTC.

The V and J genes are TRBV7-9 and TRBJ2-1; D call uncertain. The germline V gene has CDR1 SEHNR and CDR2 FQNEAQ (reference sequence). The germline V and J ends were trimmed by 2 bases and 5 bases, with 13 bases remaining between them. The CDR3 runs 15 residues. The CDR3 loop reads CASSLRELPNNEQFF. CDR3 nucleotides: TGTGCCAGCAGCTTAAGAGAGTTACCAAACAATGAGCAGTTCTTC.